This TCR beta chain was profiled in a study of T cell responses to AZD1222 COVID-19 vaccine. As concerns this clone: Its cognate antigen is unknown.

Study-level results: In the spike-specific TCR repertoire, nearly half reportedly target unmutated variant regions.

The method was immunoSEQ multiplex PCR; TCRdb's version includes in-frame clones alone and lacks a portion of them. The sample shows fewer than 150,000 clones, over 90% of them seen only once. Germline lookup yields CDR1 LGHNT and CDR2 FRNRAP. This CDR3 is built from 16 residues. V was pared by 4 bases and J by 5 bases, with 11 bases of the junction left unmatched. The V gene is TRBV12-5, the J gene TRBJ1-1, with 9 bases fitting TRBD1. Specimen: peripheral blood, collected on day 0 of AZD1222 vaccination. This TCR was sampled from an adult in good health. The CDR3 coding sequence is TGTGCTAGTGGTTATTCCGGGACAGGGTTATTTACTGAAGCTTTCTTT. Translating it yields CASGYSGTGLFTEAFF.